The clone carrying this TCR beta chain was seen only once. Germline loops: CDR1 KGHDR, CDR2 SFDVKD. V lost 8 bases, J lost 7 bases, and 20 bases lay in between. This CDR3 has 15 amino acids. TCR beta CDR3 regions were amplified from RNA transcripts. A first-round RT-PCR used HTBI primers, followed by a second-round multiplex PCR. Each CDR3 protein gets one entry after TCRdb re-called the multiplex PCR reads with MiXCR. The sample shows around 660,000 distinct CDR3 sequences, about 41% of them seen only once. The data were obtained in a study of Graves' ophthalmopathy and Graves' hyperthyroidism. Study-wide background: Blood was drawn at initial diagnosis, before any treatment.

Sequencing was carried out using peripheral blood. This sequence originates from an adult man with Graves' ophthalmopathy. The rearrangement joins TRBV24-1 to TRBJ1-5; D gene uncertain. CDR3 sequence: CATTTNTGVEQPQHF. The CDR3 DNA follows: TGTGCCACCACGACGAACACCGGGGTGGAACAGCCCCAGCATTTT.